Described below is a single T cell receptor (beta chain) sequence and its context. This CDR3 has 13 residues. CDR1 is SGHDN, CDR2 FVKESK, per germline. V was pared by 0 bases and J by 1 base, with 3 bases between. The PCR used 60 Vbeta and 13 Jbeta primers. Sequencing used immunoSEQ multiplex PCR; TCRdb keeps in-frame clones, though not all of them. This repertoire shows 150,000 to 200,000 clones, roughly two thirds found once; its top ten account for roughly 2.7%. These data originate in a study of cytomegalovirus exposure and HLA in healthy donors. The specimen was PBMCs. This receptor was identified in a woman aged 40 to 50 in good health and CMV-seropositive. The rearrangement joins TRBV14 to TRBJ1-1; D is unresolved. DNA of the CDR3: TGTGCCAGCAGCCAAGACTGGAACACTGAAGCTTTCTTT. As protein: CASSQDWNTEAFF.